This is a list of T cell receptor beta chains from one sample in a study of STAT3 mutations in large granular lymphocyte leukemia. Assay used: immunoSEQ multiplex PCR; TCRdb lists only in-frame clones, some missing. Among 9,500 to 14,000 clones listed, 85% were seen once. Sequenced sample: peripheral blood mononuclear cells. These receptor sequences come from a man older than 75 with T-cell large granular lymphocyte leukemia. Some clones in this sample may be carry-over from other donors' samples. The CDR3 runs from the conserved cysteine through the conserved F or W. D genes are given only for firm matches. Clone size is given for some rows only: seen once, a few or many times, or a class if the clone is expanded.

abundance	v_gene	d_gene	j_gene	CDR3nt	CDR3aa
NA	TRBV7-8	NA	TRBJ1-6	TGTGCCAGCACAGCAAATAATTCACCCCTCCACTTT	CASTANNSPLHF
NA	TRBV5-1	NA	TRBJ2-7	TGCGCCAGCAGCCCGGGTACTCAGGGCGAGCAGTACTTC	CASSPGTQGEQYF
NA	TRBV10-3	TRBD2	TRBJ2-1	TGTGCCATCTCCCCTGAAGCGGGGGGACCACGGGAGCAGTTCTTC	CAISPEAGGPREQFF
few	TRBV5-1	NA	TRBJ1-5	TGCGCCAGCAGCCTGGACTTAGACCACAATCAGCCCCAGCATTTT	CASSLDLDHNQPQHF
NA	TRBV13	NA	TRBJ2-7	TGTGCCAGCAGCTTAGTTGGGGGGTCCTACGAGCAGTACTTC	CASSLVGGSYEQYF
NA	TRBV7-8	NA	TRBJ2-7	TGTGCCAGCAGCACCCAGGCATGGCCTCCCTACGAGCAGTACTTC	CASSTQAWPPYEQYF
NA	TRBV5-4	TRBD1	TRBJ2-3	TGTGCCAGCAGCTTGGACAGGGGCGCAGATACGCAGTATTTT	CASSLDRGADTQYF
NA	TRBV15	NA	TRBJ1-2	TGTGCCACCAGCAGGGGCGGCGCGGCAGCCGATGGCTACACCTTC	CATSRGGAAADGYTF
NA	TRBV11-2	NA	TRBJ1-4	TGTGCCAGCAGCCCAGAGGGGTGGGGTGGTGAAAAACTGTTTTTT	CASSPEGWGGEKLFF
NA	TRBV19	TRBD1	TRBJ1-4	TGTGCCAGTAGTATCTCCGGGACAGGGGGGAAGAAACTGTTTTTT	CASSISGTGGKKLFF
NA	TRBV5-1	NA	TRBJ2-7	TGCGCCAGCAGCTTGACAGGGAACTCCTACGAGCAGTACTTC	CASSLTGNSYEQYF
once	TRBV7-2	NA	TRBJ2-7	TGTGCCAGCAGCTTAGCAGGAGGCGAGCAGTACTTC	CASSLAGGEQYF
NA	TRBV4-2	NA	TRBJ1-4	TGTGCCAGCAGCCAAGATCCGGGGCTAAATGAAAAACTGTTTTTT	CASSQDPGLNEKLFF
NA	TRBV30	NA	TRBJ1-5	TGTGCCTGGAGTGTACGGGATTTGGATCAGCCCCAGCATTTT	CAWSVRDLDQPQHF
NA	TRBV18	NA	TRBJ1-1	TGTGCCAGCTCGCAACAACAGGGGAACACTGAAGCTTTCTTT	CASSQQQGNTEAFF
NA	TRBV19	NA	TRBJ2-7	TGTGCCAGTAGTAAGGACAGTAGTGGCTACGAGCAGTACTTC	CASSKDSSGYEQYF
NA	TRBV20-1	NA	TRBJ2-1	TGCAGTGCTCCATATGGGGGACAGCAGTTCTTC	CSAPYGGQQFF
NA	TRBV7-2	NA	TRBJ2-5	TGTGCCAGCAGCTTAGGGGGGACGGGTCAAGAGACCCAGTACTTC	CASSLGGTGQETQYF
few	TRBV27	TRBD1	TRBJ1-6	TGTGCCAGCAGCCGGGACAGGGGTTTTGATTCACCCCTCCACTTT	CASSRDRGFDSPLHF
NA	TRBV7-9	TRBD1	TRBJ1-4	TGTGCCAGCAGCCCTGGACAGGGTTTGGCCACTAATGAAAAACTGTTTTTT	CASSPGQGLATNEKLFF